Listed below are T cell receptor beta chains from one sample, sequenced in a study of blood T cell repertoires in COVID-19. The repertoire was sequenced with immunoSEQ multiplex PCR; TCRdb's copy has only in-frame clones and lacks some. Of approximately 81,000 clones detected, approximately 91% appear once; the ten largest clones hold about 12%. The sample was peripheral blood. The source of these receptors is a man aged 65 to 79 with active or convalescent COVID-19. Both conserved end residues are part of each CDR3. D genes are given only for firm matches. Only part of the rows carry a size: once, few, many, or a class if the clone is expanded.

clone_size: .
j_call: TRBJ2-1
v_call: TRBV9
d_call: TRBD1
cdr3_length: 15
cdr3_nt: TGTGCCAGCAGCGTAGGTGGACAGGGGGCCAGTGAGCAGTTCTTC
cdr3_aa: CASSVGGQGASEQFF

clone_size: .
j_call: TRBJ1-3
v_call: TRBV2
d_call: .
cdr3_length: 15
cdr3_nt: TGTGCCAGCAGTGACGGACAGTCGCCTGGAAACACCATATATTTT
cdr3_aa: CASSDGQSPGNTIYF

clone_size: .
j_call: TRBJ2-5
v_call: TRBV5-1
d_call: .
cdr3_length: 16
cdr3_nt: TGCGCCAGCACATATTTAGAGGGTACCGGCCAAGAGACCCAGTACTTC
cdr3_aa: CASTYLEGTGQETQYF

clone_size: .
j_call: TRBJ1-1
v_call: TRBV3-1/TRBV3-2
d_call: .
cdr3_length: 14
cdr3_nt: TGTGCCAGCAGCCAAGATCCCTTTTACATTGAAGCTTTCTTT
cdr3_aa: CASSQDPFYIEAFF

clone_size: once
j_call: TRBJ2-7
v_call: TRBV14
d_call: TRBD1
cdr3_length: 14
cdr3_nt: TGTGCCAGCAGCAGGTGGGGTCAGGGGGTCGAGCAGTACTTC
cdr3_aa: CASSRWGQGVEQYF

clone_size: once
j_call: TRBJ2-2
v_call: TRBV23-1
d_call: TRBD1
cdr3_length: 18
cdr3_nt: TGCGCCAGCAGTCAATCGAGGAGAGGGACAGGGGTCGCCGGGGAGCTGTTTTTT
cdr3_aa: CASSQSRRGTGVAGELFF

clone_size: once
j_call: TRBJ2-1
v_call: TRBV3-1/TRBV3-2
d_call: TRBD1
cdr3_length: 15
cdr3_nt: TGTGCCAGCAGCTCCCGACAGGGGAGTGGGGGTGAGCAGTTCTTC
cdr3_aa: CASSSRQGSGGEQFF

clone_size: .
j_call: TRBJ2-1
v_call: TRBV18
d_call: .
cdr3_length: 13
cdr3_nt: TGTGCCAGCTCACCAGAGGGCAGCCATGAGCAGTTCTTC
cdr3_aa: CASSPEGSHEQFF

clone_size: .
j_call: TRBJ1-1
v_call: TRBV6-5
d_call: .
cdr3_length: 14
cdr3_nt: TGTGCCAGCAGTTCGTACACTACGAACACTGAAGCTTTCTTT
cdr3_aa: CASSSYTTNTEAFF

clone_size: .
j_call: TRBJ1-1
v_call: TRBV20-1
d_call: .
cdr3_length: 11
cdr3_nt: TGCAGTGCTAGATCGCAGTTTGAAGCTTTCTTT
cdr3_aa: CSARSQFEAFF

clone_size: .
j_call: TRBJ1-1
v_call: TRBV5-1
d_call: .
cdr3_length: 15
cdr3_nt: TGCGCCAGCAGCTTGGAACCAGGCATGAACACTGAAGCTTTCTTT
cdr3_aa: CASSLEPGMNTEAFF

clone_size: .
j_call: TRBJ1-1
v_call: TRBV6-2/TRBV6-3
d_call: .
cdr3_length: 14
cdr3_nt: TGTGCCAGCAGTCCCTTCGGGGTCGGGACTGAAGCTTTCTTT
cdr3_aa: CASSPFGVGTEAFF

clone_size: once
j_call: TRBJ1-4
v_call: TRBV10-3
d_call: .
cdr3_length: 13
cdr3_nt: TGTGCCATCAGTGATGCGGGTAATGAAAAACTGTTTTTT
cdr3_aa: CAISDAGNEKLFF

clone_size: .
j_call: TRBJ2-7
v_call: TRBV5-1
d_call: TRBD1
cdr3_length: 17
cdr3_nt: TGCGCCAGCAGCTTTGCCCCGGGACAGGGGGCCTCCTACGAGCAGTACTTC
cdr3_aa: CASSFAPGQGASYEQYF

clone_size: .
j_call: TRBJ2-6
v_call: TRBV5-4
d_call: .
cdr3_length: 19
cdr3_nt: TGTGCCAGCAGCTTGATAGGGGTCATCCCTCGCTCTGGGGCCAACGTCCTGACTTTC
cdr3_aa: CASSLIGVIPRSGANVLTF

clone_size: .
j_call: TRBJ2-3
v_call: TRBV7-6
d_call: TRBD2
cdr3_length: 16
cdr3_nt: TGTGCCAGCAGCCCCCTTGGCGGGGGGCGTGGGGATACGCAGTATTTT
cdr3_aa: CASSPLGGGRGDTQYF

clone_size: .
j_call: TRBJ1-1
v_call: TRBV4-2
d_call: TRBD1
cdr3_length: 16
cdr3_nt: TGTGCCAGCAGCCACCACTTACAGGGGGCAAGCGCTGAAGCTTTCTTT
cdr3_aa: CASSHHLQGASAEAFF

clone_size: .
j_call: TRBJ2-5
v_call: TRBV9
d_call: TRBD1
cdr3_length: 14
cdr3_nt: TGTGCCAGCAGCACGACAGGGTCATCAGAGACCCAGTACTTC
cdr3_aa: CASSTTGSSETQYF

clone_size: .
j_call: TRBJ2-2
v_call: TRBV6-6
d_call: TRBD1
cdr3_length: 15
cdr3_nt: TGTGCCAGCAGTTACGGACAGGGAGAGACCGGGGAGCTGTTTTTT
cdr3_aa: CASSYGQGETGELFF

clone_size: .
j_call: TRBJ1-1
v_call: TRBV27
d_call: .
cdr3_length: 13
cdr3_nt: TGTGCCAGCAGTTTCAGGGGTGGGTCTGAAGCTTTCTTT
cdr3_aa: CASSFRGGSEAFF

clone_size: .
j_call: TRBJ1-5
v_call: TRBV19
d_call: .
cdr3_length: 12
cdr3_nt: TGTGCCAGTAGTATAGAGGCCCGGCCCCAGCATTTT
cdr3_aa: CASSIEARPQHF

clone_size: .
j_call: TRBJ2-5
v_call: TRBV5-4
d_call: .
cdr3_length: 17
cdr3_nt: TGTGCCAGCAGCTCGGGACTTAAAGGGGGGGCAGCAGAGACCCAGTACTTC
cdr3_aa: CASSSGLKGGAAETQYF

clone_size: .
j_call: TRBJ2-2
v_call: TRBV19
d_call: .
cdr3_length: 15
cdr3_nt: TGTGCCAGTAGTTTCGCTTCGGTACGTCCCGGGGAGCTGTTTTTT
cdr3_aa: CASSFASVRPGELFF

clone_size: .
j_call: TRBJ1-1
v_call: TRBV29-1
d_call: TRBD1
cdr3_length: 18
cdr3_nt: TGCAGCGTTGAAGGATCCGGGACAGGGGACTTTTGGGTCACTGAAGCTTTCTTT
cdr3_aa: CSVEGSGTGDFWVTEAFF

clone_size: .
j_call: TRBJ2-1
v_call: TRBV4-2
d_call: .
cdr3_length: 15
cdr3_nt: TGTGCCAGCAGCCAAGATGAAGTCGGAGGAGGTGAGCAGTTCTTC
cdr3_aa: CASSQDEVGGGEQFF

clone_size: .
j_call: TRBJ1-2
v_call: TRBV11-1
d_call: TRBD1
cdr3_length: 15
cdr3_nt: TGTGCCAGCAGCCCGCGGACAGGGGGCCGCTATGGCTACACCTTC
cdr3_aa: CASSPRTGGRYGYTF

clone_size: .
j_call: TRBJ1-6
v_call: TRBV12-3/TRBV12-4
d_call: .
cdr3_length: 12
cdr3_nt: TGTGCCAGCAGGGGAGATGTGCTCCCCCTCCACTTT
cdr3_aa: CASRGDVLPLHF

clone_size: .
j_call: TRBJ2-3
v_call: TRBV7-2
d_call: .
cdr3_length: 15
cdr3_nt: TGTGCCAGCAGTCAGGGGAGTTTCGGCACAGATACGCAGTATTTT
cdr3_aa: CASSQGSFGTDTQYF

clone_size: once
j_call: TRBJ1-4
v_call: TRBV7-7
d_call: .
cdr3_length: 13
cdr3_nt: TGTGCCAGCAGCCAGGGTCAATCCGAAAAACTGTTTTTT
cdr3_aa: CASSQGQSEKLFF

clone_size: .
j_call: TRBJ1-3
v_call: TRBV5-1
d_call: .
cdr3_length: 15
cdr3_nt: TGCGCCAGCAGCTTGGCCACGAGCTCTGGAAACACCATATATTTT
cdr3_aa: CASSLATSSGNTIYF

clone_size: .
j_call: TRBJ2-3
v_call: TRBV19
d_call: TRBD2
cdr3_length: 15
cdr3_nt: TGTGCCAGTAGCAGACTAGCGGGGGACACAGATACGCAGTATTTT
cdr3_aa: CASSRLAGDTDTQYF

clone_size: .
j_call: TRBJ1-1
v_call: TRBV19
d_call: .
cdr3_length: 15
cdr3_nt: TGTGCCAGTAGTCCACCGTTGGCAGGGTCCACTGAAGCTTTCTTT
cdr3_aa: CASSPPLAGSTEAFF

clone_size: .
j_call: TRBJ2-5
v_call: TRBV7-7
d_call: TRBD1
cdr3_length: 15
cdr3_nt: TGTGCCAGCAGCTTATCGGGACAGGGTAGGGAGACCCAGTACTTC
cdr3_aa: CASSLSGQGRETQYF

clone_size: .
j_call: TRBJ2-7
v_call: TRBV9
d_call: TRBD1
cdr3_length: 15
cdr3_nt: TGTGCCAGCAGCGTTGGACAGGGGGGTCGCTACGAGCAGTACTTC
cdr3_aa: CASSVGQGGRYEQYF

clone_size: .
j_call: TRBJ2-7
v_call: TRBV7-9
d_call: .
cdr3_length: 16
cdr3_nt: TGTGCCAGCAGCTTATCGGTCTGGCGGCCCAACTACGAGCAGTACTTC
cdr3_aa: CASSLSVWRPNYEQYF

clone_size: .
j_call: TRBJ1-6
v_call: TRBV4-1
d_call: .
cdr3_length: 17
cdr3_nt: TGCGCCAGCAGCCAGCCTAAGTTGGGGGCGAATAATTCACCCCTCCACTTT
cdr3_aa: CASSQPKLGANNSPLHF

clone_size: .
j_call: TRBJ2-2
v_call: TRBV6-4
d_call: .
cdr3_length: 14
cdr3_nt: TGTGCCAGCAGAGTCGAGGGGGACACCGGGGAGCTGTTTTTT
cdr3_aa: CASRVEGDTGELFF

clone_size: .
j_call: TRBJ1-5
v_call: TRBV3-1/TRBV3-2
d_call: TRBD1
cdr3_length: 13
cdr3_nt: TGTGCCACGTGGACAGGGTTTGATCAGCCCCAGCATTTT
cdr3_aa: CATWTGFDQPQHF

clone_size: .
j_call: TRBJ1-2
v_call: TRBV30
d_call: .
cdr3_length: 14
cdr3_nt: TGTGCCTGGAGTGCAGCTCGGACAGTCTATGGCTACACCTTC
cdr3_aa: CAWSAARTVYGYTF

clone_size: .
j_call: TRBJ2-5
v_call: TRBV4-2
d_call: TRBD2
cdr3_length: 19
cdr3_nt: TGTGCCAGCAGCCAAGGGGAAGGAGGGAGCGGGGCGGACCAAGAGACCCAGTACTTC
cdr3_aa: CASSQGEGGSGADQETQYF

clone_size: .
j_call: TRBJ2-1
v_call: TRBV7-6
d_call: .
cdr3_length: 16
cdr3_nt: TGTGCCAGCAGCTTAGAGGCCAGGGCGGGATACAATGAGCAGTTCTTC
cdr3_aa: CASSLEARAGYNEQFF

clone_size: .
j_call: TRBJ1-2
v_call: TRBV28
d_call: .
cdr3_length: 18
cdr3_nt: TGTGCCAGCAGTCCAATAGGGTACTTAGTACAGGGAAGGTGGGGCTACACCTTC
cdr3_aa: CASSPIGYLVQGRWGYTF

clone_size: .
j_call: TRBJ1-2
v_call: TRBV2
d_call: .
cdr3_length: 13
cdr3_nt: TGTGCCAGCAGTTCCGGGGAAAACTATGGCTACACCTTC
cdr3_aa: CASSSGENYGYTF

clone_size: few
j_call: TRBJ1-4
v_call: TRBV7-8
d_call: .
cdr3_length: 19
cdr3_nt: TGTGCCAGCAGCTTAGGCTGGGGCGCCAATAGAGATACTAATGAAAAACTGTTTTTT
cdr3_aa: CASSLGWGANRDTNEKLFF

clone_size: .
j_call: TRBJ2-5
v_call: TRBV11-3
d_call: TRBD2
cdr3_length: 16
cdr3_nt: TGTGCCAGCAGCCCGGGGTCTCTAGCGGGAAAAGAGACCCAGTACTTC
cdr3_aa: CASSPGSLAGKETQYF

clone_size: .
j_call: TRBJ1-2
v_call: TRBV30
d_call: TRBD1
cdr3_length: 15
cdr3_nt: TGTGCCTGGACTACTGGAGGGGGCAGTGACTATGGCTACACCTTC
cdr3_aa: CAWTTGGGSDYGYTF

clone_size: once
j_call: TRBJ1-2
v_call: TRBV6-1
d_call: TRBD1
cdr3_length: 19
cdr3_nt: TGTGCCAGCAGTGAAGTGACCGGGACAGGGTCTTCCTATAACTATGGCTACACCTTC
cdr3_aa: CASSEVTGTGSSYNYGYTF

clone_size: once
j_call: TRBJ2-5
v_call: TRBV5-4
d_call: .
cdr3_length: 14
cdr3_nt: TGTGCCAGCAGTCAGTCAGGGAAAGGAGAGACCCAGTACTTC
cdr3_aa: CASSQSGKGETQYF

clone_size: .
j_call: TRBJ2-4
v_call: TRBV11-2
d_call: .
cdr3_length: 17
cdr3_nt: TGTGCCAGCAGCTTAAAGAACAGTTATCTAGCCAAAAACATTCAGTACTTC
cdr3_aa: CASSLKNSYLAKNIQYF

clone_size: .
j_call: TRBJ1-2
v_call: TRBV6-5
d_call: TRBD1
cdr3_length: 15
cdr3_nt: TGTGCCAGCAGTTACACACGCGGGACAGCCTATGGCTACACCTTC
cdr3_aa: CASSYTRGTAYGYTF

clone_size: .
j_call: TRBJ1-1
v_call: TRBV18
d_call: TRBD1
cdr3_length: 19
cdr3_nt: TGTGCCAGCTCGCTACTCGTTGTCGGGACAGGGGACATGAACACTGAAGCTTTCTTT
cdr3_aa: CASSLLVVGTGDMNTEAFF

clone_size: .
j_call: TRBJ2-2
v_call: TRBV9
d_call: TRBD2
cdr3_length: 16
cdr3_nt: TGTGCCAGCACCTATTCCGGGGAGGGGCACACCGGGGAGCTGTTTTTT
cdr3_aa: CASTYSGEGHTGELFF

clone_size: .
j_call: TRBJ2-1
v_call: TRBV28
d_call: TRBD1
cdr3_length: 15
cdr3_nt: TGTGCCAGCAGTGTGGACAGGGCTTCCTACAATGAGCAGTTCTTC
cdr3_aa: CASSVDRASYNEQFF